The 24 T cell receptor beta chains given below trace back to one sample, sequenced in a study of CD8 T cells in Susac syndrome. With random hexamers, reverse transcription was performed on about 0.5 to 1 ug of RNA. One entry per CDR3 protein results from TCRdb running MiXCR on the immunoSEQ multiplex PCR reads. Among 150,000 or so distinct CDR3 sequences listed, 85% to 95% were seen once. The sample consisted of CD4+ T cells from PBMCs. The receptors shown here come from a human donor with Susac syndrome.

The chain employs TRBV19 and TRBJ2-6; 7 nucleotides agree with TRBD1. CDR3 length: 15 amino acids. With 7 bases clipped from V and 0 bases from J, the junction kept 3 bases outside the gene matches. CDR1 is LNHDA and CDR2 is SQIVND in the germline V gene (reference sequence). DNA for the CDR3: TGTGCCAGTAAACAGGGGTTCTCTGGGGCCAACGTCCTGACTTTC. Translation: CASKQGFSGANVLTF.

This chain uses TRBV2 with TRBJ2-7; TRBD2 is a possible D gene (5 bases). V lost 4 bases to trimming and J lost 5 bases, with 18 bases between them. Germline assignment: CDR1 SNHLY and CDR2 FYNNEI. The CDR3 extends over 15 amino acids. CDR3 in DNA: TGTGCCAGCAGTGCGTTCGGAGGATTTCAAGACGAGCAGTACTTC. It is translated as CASSAFGGFQDEQYF.

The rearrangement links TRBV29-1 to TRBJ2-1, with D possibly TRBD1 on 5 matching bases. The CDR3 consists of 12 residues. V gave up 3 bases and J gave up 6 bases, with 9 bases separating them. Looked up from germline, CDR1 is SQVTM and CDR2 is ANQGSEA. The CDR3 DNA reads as TGCAGCGTTGAGGGGCAGCTCAATGAGCAGTTCTTC. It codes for CSVEGQLNEQFF.

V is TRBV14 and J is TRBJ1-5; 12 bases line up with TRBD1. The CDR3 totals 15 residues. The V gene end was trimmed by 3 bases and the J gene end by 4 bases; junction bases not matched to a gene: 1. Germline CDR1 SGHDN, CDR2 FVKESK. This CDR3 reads CASSQGQGANQPQHF. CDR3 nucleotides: TGTGCCAGCAGCCAGGGACAGGGGGCTAATCAGCCCCAGCATTTT.

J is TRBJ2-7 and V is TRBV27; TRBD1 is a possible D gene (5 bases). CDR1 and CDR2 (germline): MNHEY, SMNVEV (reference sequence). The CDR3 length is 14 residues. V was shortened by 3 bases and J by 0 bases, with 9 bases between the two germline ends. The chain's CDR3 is CASSFKGPSYEQYF. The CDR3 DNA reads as TGTGCCAGCAGTTTTAAGGGGCCCTCCTACGAGCAGTACTTC.

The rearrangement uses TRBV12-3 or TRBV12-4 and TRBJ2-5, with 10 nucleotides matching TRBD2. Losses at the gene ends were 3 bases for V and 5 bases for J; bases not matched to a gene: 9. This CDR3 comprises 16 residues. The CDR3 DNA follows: TGTGCCAGCAGTTTCTCCGGACTAGCGGTACTCGAGACCCAGTACTTC. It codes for CASSFSGLAVLETQYF.

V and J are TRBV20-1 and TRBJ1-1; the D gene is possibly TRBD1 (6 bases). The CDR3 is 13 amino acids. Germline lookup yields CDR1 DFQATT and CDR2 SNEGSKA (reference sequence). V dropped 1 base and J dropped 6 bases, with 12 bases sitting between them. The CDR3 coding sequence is TGCAGTGCTAGAGCAGGGGCGAAAGCTGAAGCTTTCTTT. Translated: CSARAGAKAEAFF.

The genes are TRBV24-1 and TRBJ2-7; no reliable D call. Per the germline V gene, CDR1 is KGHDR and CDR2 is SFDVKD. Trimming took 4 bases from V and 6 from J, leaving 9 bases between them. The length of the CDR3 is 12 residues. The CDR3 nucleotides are TGTGCCACCAGTGACCCCCCGAGCGAGCAGTACTTC. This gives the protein CATSDPPSEQYF.

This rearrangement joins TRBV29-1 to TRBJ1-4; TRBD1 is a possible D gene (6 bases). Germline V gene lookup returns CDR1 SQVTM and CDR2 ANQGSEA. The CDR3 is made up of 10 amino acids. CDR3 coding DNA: TGCAGTGCTGGGGGGACACAGCTGTTTTTT. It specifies CSAGGTQLFF.

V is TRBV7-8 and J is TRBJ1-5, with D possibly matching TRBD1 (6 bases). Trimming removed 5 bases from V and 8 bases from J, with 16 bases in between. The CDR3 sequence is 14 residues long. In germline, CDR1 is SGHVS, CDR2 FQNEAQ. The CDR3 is CASSHGGGEKPQHF. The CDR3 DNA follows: TGTGCCAGCAGCCACGGGGGCGGGGAGAAGCCCCAGCATTTT.

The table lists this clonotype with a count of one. CDR3 sequence reads: CASSDTSNEQFF. The CDR3 DNA sequence: TGTGCCAGCAGTGACACGAGCAATGAGCAGTTCTTC. The genes are TRBV2 and TRBJ2-1; D remains ambiguous. Germline V gene data show CDR1 as SNHLY and CDR2 as FYNNEI. The V gene lost 3 bases and the J gene lost 6 bases, with 6 bases spanning the gap. This CDR3 is built from 12 residues.

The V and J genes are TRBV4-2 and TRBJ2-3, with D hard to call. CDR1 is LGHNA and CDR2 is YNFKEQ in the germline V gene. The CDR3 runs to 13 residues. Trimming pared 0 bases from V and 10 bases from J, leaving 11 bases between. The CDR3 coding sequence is TGTGCCAGCAGCCAAGATAGTGGGCAGGCGCAGTATTTT. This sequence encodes CASSQDSGQAQYF.

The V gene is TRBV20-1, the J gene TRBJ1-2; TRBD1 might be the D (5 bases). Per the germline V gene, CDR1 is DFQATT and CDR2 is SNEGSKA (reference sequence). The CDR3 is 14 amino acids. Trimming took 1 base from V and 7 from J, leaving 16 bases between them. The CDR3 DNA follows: TGCAGTGCTAGAGCAGCCAGGGAGGGAGGTGGCTACACCTTC. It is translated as CSARAAREGGGYTF.

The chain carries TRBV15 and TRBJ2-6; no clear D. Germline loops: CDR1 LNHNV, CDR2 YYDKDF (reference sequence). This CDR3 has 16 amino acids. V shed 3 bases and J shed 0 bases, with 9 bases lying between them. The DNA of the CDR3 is TGTGCCACCAGCAGGGGAATAAGCTCTGGGGCCAACGTCCTGACTTTC. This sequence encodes CATSRGISSGANVLTF.

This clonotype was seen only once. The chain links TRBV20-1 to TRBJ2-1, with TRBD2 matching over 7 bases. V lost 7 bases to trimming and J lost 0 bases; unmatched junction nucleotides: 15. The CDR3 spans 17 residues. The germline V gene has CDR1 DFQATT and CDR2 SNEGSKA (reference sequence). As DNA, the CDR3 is TGCAGTGGGCTAGGCCGCGGGGGTCTCAGCTCCTACAATGAGCAGTTCTTC. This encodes CSGLGRGGLSSYNEQFF.

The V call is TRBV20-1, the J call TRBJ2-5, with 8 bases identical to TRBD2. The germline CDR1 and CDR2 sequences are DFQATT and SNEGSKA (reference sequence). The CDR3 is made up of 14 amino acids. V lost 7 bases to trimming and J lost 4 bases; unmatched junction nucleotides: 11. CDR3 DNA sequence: TGCAGTGGCCGAACGGGACTAGGAGGAGAGACCCAGTACTTC. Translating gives CSGRTGLGGETQYF.

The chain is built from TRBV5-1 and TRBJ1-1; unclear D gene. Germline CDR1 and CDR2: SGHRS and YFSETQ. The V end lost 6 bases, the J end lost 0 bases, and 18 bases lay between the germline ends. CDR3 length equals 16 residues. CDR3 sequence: CASTVGQTSLNTEAFF. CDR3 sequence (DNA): TGCGCCAGCACGGTGGGTCAAACCAGTTTGAACACTGAAGCTTTCTTT.

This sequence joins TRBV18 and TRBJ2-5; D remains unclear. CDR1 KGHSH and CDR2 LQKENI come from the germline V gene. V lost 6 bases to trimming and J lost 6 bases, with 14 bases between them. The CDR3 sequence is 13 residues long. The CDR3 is CASSEGRTQTQYF. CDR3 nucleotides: TGTGCCAGCTCCGAAGGTAGAACACAGACCCAGTACTTC.

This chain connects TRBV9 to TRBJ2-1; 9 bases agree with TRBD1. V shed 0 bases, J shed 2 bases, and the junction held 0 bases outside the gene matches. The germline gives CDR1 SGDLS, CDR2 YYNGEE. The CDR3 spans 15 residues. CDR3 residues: CASSVGTGAYNEQFF. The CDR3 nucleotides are TGTGCCAGCAGCGTAGGGACAGGGGCCTACAATGAGCAGTTCTTC. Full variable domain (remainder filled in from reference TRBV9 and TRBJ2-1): DSGVTQTPKHLITATGQRVTLRCSPRSGDLSVYWYQQSLDQGLQFLIQYYNGEERAKGNILERFSAQQFPDLHSELNLSSLELGDSALYFCASSVGTGAYNEQFFGPGTRLTVL.

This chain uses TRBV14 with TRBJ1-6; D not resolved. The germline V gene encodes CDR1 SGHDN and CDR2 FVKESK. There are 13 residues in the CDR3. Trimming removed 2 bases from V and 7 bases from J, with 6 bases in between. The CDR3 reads CASSQSLNSPLHF. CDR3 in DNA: TGTGCCAGCAGCCAAAGTTTGAATTCACCCCTCCACTTT.

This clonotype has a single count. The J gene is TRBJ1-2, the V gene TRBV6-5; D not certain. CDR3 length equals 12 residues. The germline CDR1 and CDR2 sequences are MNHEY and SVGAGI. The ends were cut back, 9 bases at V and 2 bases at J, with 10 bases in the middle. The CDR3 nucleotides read TGTGCCAGGGGAGGACGCAACTATGGCTACACCTTC. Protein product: CARGGRNYGYTF.

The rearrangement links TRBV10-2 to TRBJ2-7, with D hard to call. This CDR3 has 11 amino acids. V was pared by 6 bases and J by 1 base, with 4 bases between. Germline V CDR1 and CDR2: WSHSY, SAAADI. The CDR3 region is CASRYSYEQYF. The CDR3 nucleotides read TGCGCCAGCAGATATTCCTACGAGCAGTACTTC.

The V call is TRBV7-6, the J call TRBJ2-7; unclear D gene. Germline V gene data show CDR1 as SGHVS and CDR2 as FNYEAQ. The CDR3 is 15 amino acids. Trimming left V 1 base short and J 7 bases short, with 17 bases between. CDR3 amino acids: CASSLDTGSYSEQYF. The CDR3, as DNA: TGTGCCAGCAGCTTAGATACGGGTAGCTATTCTGAGCAGTACTTC.

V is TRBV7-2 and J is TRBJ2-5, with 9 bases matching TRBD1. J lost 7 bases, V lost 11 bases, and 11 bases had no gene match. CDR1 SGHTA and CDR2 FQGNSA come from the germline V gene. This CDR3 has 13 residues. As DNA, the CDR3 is TGTGCCGGCGGACAGGGGCTCTCAGTGACCCAGTACTTC. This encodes CAGGQGLSVTQYF.